This T cell receptor beta chain was profiled in a study of T cells in Graves' hyperthyroidism and ophthalmopathy. Study background: The initial diagnosis was the point when peripheral blood was collected, ahead of any treatment.

This CDR3 has 15 amino acids. Germline assignment: CDR1 DFQATT and CDR2 SNEGSKA (reference sequence). V was cut by 0 bases and J by 1 base, with 12 bases left in between. There were TCR beta CDR3 regions amplified from RNA transcripts. First-round RT-PCR of the TCR CDR3 relied on the HTBI primer set. MiXCR, applied by TCRdb to the multiplex PCR reads, yields one record per CDR3 protein. The sample shows 300,000 or so distinct CDR3 sequences, around 20% of them seen only once. Across 18 months, stable Graves' hyperthyroidism was marked by no progression to ophthalmopathy. Patients with uncontrolled infections, other autoimmune diseases, pregnancy or lactation were excluded. Approximately 10 ml of fresh peripheral blood supplied the PBMCs.

Sequenced sample: blood. The J gene is TRBJ1-1, the V gene TRBV20-1; perhaps TRBD1 as D (5 bases). The clonotype was recovered from a woman in her forties or fifties with Graves' hyperthyroidism. The CDR3 here is CSAREPGLGNTEAFF. The CDR3 DNA follows: TGCAGTGCTAGAGAACCGGGGCTGGGGAACACTGAAGCTTTCTTT.